The 18 T cell receptor beta chains below come from one sample, sequenced in a study of PD-L1 blockade in urothelial cancer. Repertoires were generated with immunoSEQ multiplex PCR, while TCRdb's copy carries only in-frame clones and drops some. The table has 50,000 to 55,000 clones, around 84% seen once; the top ten hold about 20%. Regarding time point: pretreatment peripheral blood. Specimen: PBMCs, collected around atezolizumab (anti-PD-L1) treatment. Source of these receptors: a man in his sixties with urothelial cancer.

CDR3 coding DNA: TGTGCCAGCAGCGTCACAGGGAGTAATCAGCCCCAGCATTTT. Translating it yields CASSVTGSNQPQHF. The chain carries TRBV9 and TRBJ1-5, with D perhaps TRBD1 (6 bases). There are 14 residues in the CDR3. CDR1 and CDR2 from the germline V gene are SGDLS and YYNGEE. The V gene lost 2 bases and the J gene lost 4 bases, with 10 bases spanning the gap.

The sample holds one count of this clone. The chain couples TRBV28 to TRBJ2-1, with 14 nucleotides matching TRBD2. This CDR3 is 16 amino acids long. The V segment lost 5 bases and the J segment 15 bases; nucleotides outside the gene matches: 15. Germline V gives CDR1 MDHEN, CDR2 SYDVKM. The CDR3 DNA is TGTGCCAGCAGTCCCCCCGGCGCGACTAGCGGGGGGGCCTCGTTCTTC. It is translated as CASSPPGATSGGASFF.

The chain couples TRBV19 to TRBJ2-2, with D possibly matching TRBD2 (5 bases). CDR1 and CDR2 (germline): LNHDA, SQIVND (reference sequence). V dropped 6 bases and J dropped 4 bases, with 9 bases sitting between them. The CDR3 has 13 residues. This chain's CDR3 is CASRDRGTGELFF. The CDR3 DNA sequence: TGTGCCAGTAGAGATCGGGGCACCGGGGAGCTGTTTTTT.

V usage is TRBV30 and J usage is TRBJ2-1; 10 nucleotides agree with TRBD2. V dropped 7 bases and J dropped 4; count of bases not matched to a gene: 7. CDR1 is GTSNPN and CDR2 is SVGIG in the germline V gene (reference sequence). The CDR3 contains 14 residues. CDR3 loop: CASPGTSVYNEQFF. Here the CDR3 DNA reads TGTGCCTCCCCCGGGACTAGCGTATACAATGAGCAGTTCTTC.

This clone was observed a single time. The chain uses TRBV9 and TRBJ1-1; 8 positions agree with TRBD1. The CDR3 runs to 13 residues. The V segment lost 3 bases and the J segment 11 bases; nucleotides outside the gene matches: 9. Germline V lookup: CDR1 SGDLS, CDR2 YYNGEE. The CDR3 DNA sequence: TGTGCCAGCAGCGCGCGACAGGGGATGCAGGCTTTCTTT. Translating it yields CASSARQGMQAFF.

This chain joins TRBV6-5 and TRBJ1-2; a weak D match, TRBD1 (6 bases). CDR3 size: 12 residues. Germline V gene lookup returns CDR1 MNHEY and CDR2 SVGAGI. Between the trimmed V and J ends, which lost 5 bases and 12 bases, there was a span of 16 bases. The CDR3 nucleotides read TGTGCCAGCAGTGAAAGAGTAGGGGGGGACACCTTC. This codes for CASSERVGGDTF.

The rearrangement joins TRBV5-8 to TRBJ2-3; TRBD2 aligns across 7 bases. The germline V gene has CDR1 SGHTS and CDR2 YDEGEE. The CDR3 consists of 15 residues. Losses at the gene ends were 4 bases for V and 0 bases for J; bases not matched to a gene: 5. The CDR3 protein is CASSKLATSTDTQYF. The CDR3 DNA reads TGTGCCAGCAGCAAACTAGCGACTAGCACAGATACGCAGTATTTT.

The chain links TRBV30 to TRBJ1-5; D uncertain. The V and J ends lost 4 bases and 7 bases respectively, with 11 bases between them. CDR3 length equals 12 residues. CDR1 is GTSNPN and CDR2 is SVGIG in the germline V gene (reference sequence). The CDR3 sequence: CAWNEGRQPQHF. As DNA, the CDR3 is TGTGCCTGGAACGAGGGTCGGCAGCCCCAGCATTTT.

The sample holds a few counts of this clone. This sequence joins TRBV4-1 and TRBJ1-2; D is possibly TRBD1 (6 bases). This CDR3 has 15 residues. Germline V lookup: CDR1 MGHRA, CDR2 YSYEKL. V lost 0 bases to trimming and J lost 5 bases, with 13 bases between them. The CDR3 sequence is CASSQDPGEPYGYTF. The CDR3, as DNA: TGCGCCAGCAGCCAAGACCCAGGGGAACCTTATGGCTACACCTTC.

The gene calls are TRBV5-1 and TRBJ1-1; no definite D call. The V gene's germline CDR1 is SGHRS and CDR2 YFSETQ. V shed 0 bases and J shed 1 base, with 4 bases lying between them. The CDR3 covers 13 residues. The CDR3 coding sequence is TGCGCCAGCAGCTTGGACAGGAACACTGAAGCTTTCTTT. It is translated as CASSLDRNTEAFF.

The chain is built from TRBV30 and TRBJ2-2; 9 bases are shared with TRBD1. Germline loops: CDR1 GTSNPN, CDR2 SVGIG (reference sequence). V gave up 5 bases and J gave up 3 bases; unmatched junction bases: 10. This CDR3 has 16 residues. CDR3 sequence (DNA): TGTGCCTGGGGGAAACCGGGACAGGGATACACCGGGGAGCTGTTTTTT. It specifies CAWGKPGQGYTGELFF.

This chain uses TRBV5-1 with TRBJ1-3; 8 positions match TRBD1. Germline CDR1 is SGHRS and CDR2 is YFSETQ. The CDR3 is 17 amino acids. V was clipped by 2 bases and J by 0 bases; unmatched bases: 7. The CDR3 loop is CASSFPGQAFSGNTIYF. In DNA, the CDR3 is TGCGCCAGCAGCTTCCCGGGACAGGCTTTCTCTGGAAACACCATATATTTT. Drawing the rest from reference TRBV5-1 and TRBJ1-3, the complete variable domain is KAGVTQTPRYLIKTRGQQVTLSCSPISGHRSVSWYQQTPGQGLQFLFEYFSETQRNKGNFPGRFSGRQFSNSRSEMNVSTLELGDSALYLCASSFPGQAFSGNTIYFGEGSWLTVV.

J is TRBJ1-2 and V is TRBV6-5; D remains unclear. CDR1 and CDR2 (germline): MNHEY, SVGAGI. This CDR3 has 15 amino acids. Trimming removed 7 bases from V and 8 bases from J, with 23 bases in between. CDR3 sequence (DNA): TGTGCCAGCACTCGACTAGGAGGCTCGGGCCGGGGCTACACCTTC. Translated, it gives CASTRLGGSGRGYTF.

The gene calls are TRBV19 and TRBJ2-5, with a tentative D call TRBD2 (6 bases). Germline V gene sequence: CDR1 LNHDA, CDR2 SQIVND (reference sequence). The CDR3 loop spans 15 amino acids. Trimming left V 5 bases short and J 2 bases short, with 15 bases between. CDR3 residues: CASSGGLGTQETQYF. The CDR3 nucleotides read TGTGCCAGTAGTGGGGGTTTGGGGACTCAAGAGACCCAGTACTTC.

The V gene is TRBV2, the J gene TRBJ2-7, with no clear D. The V end lost 3 bases, the J end lost 7 bases, and 16 bases lay between the germline ends. Germline CDR1 is SNHLY and CDR2 is FYNNEI. The CDR3 consists of 14 residues. The CDR3 DNA reads as TGTGCCAGCAGTGAGTACACCCCTCTTGAAGAGCAGTACTTC. Its translation is CASSEYTPLEEQYF.

The CDR3: CASGIKAGIGETQYF. The CDR3 nucleotides read TGTGCCAGCGGAATAAAAGCGGGGATAGGAGAGACCCAGTACTTC. The chain links TRBV7-9 to TRBJ2-5, with 7 bases matching TRBD2. J gave up 4 bases and V 8 bases, and 13 bases lay outside the gene matches. The CDR3 sequence is 15 residues long. The germline CDR1 and CDR2 sequences are SEHNR and FQNEAQ (reference sequence).

The rearrangement uses TRBV11-2 and TRBJ2-1, with 10 bases that match TRBD2. This CDR3 has 14 amino acids. V lost 5 bases, J lost 7 bases, and 5 bases stayed unmatched. Germline-derived CDR1 and CDR2 are SGHAT and FQNNGV. This chain's CDR3 is CASSPAGGGNEQFF. CDR3 nucleotide sequence: TGTGCCAGCAGCCCAGCGGGAGGGGGAAATGAGCAGTTCTTC.

The J gene is TRBJ1-3, the V gene TRBV6-5; D remains unclear. CDR1 is MNHEY and CDR2 is SVGAGI in the germline V gene. The CDR3 totals 14 residues. With 6 bases removed from V and 5 bases from J, the gap between germline ends came to 14 bases. CDR3 protein: CASSRTEQRNTIYF. The CDR3 DNA reads as TGTGCCAGCAGCCGAACAGAGCAGAGAAACACCATATATTTT.